The rows below give T cell receptor beta chains drawn from one sample of a study of identifying expanded T cells in peripheral blood. Repertoires were generated with immunoSEQ multiplex PCR, while TCRdb's copy carries only in-frame clones and drops some. The data show tens of thousands of clones, with around 87% seen just once and roughly 5% held by the top ten. Sequencing input: blood. The receptors derive from a person between 18 and 75 years old in good health. CDR3s leave out the opening cysteine and the closing phenylalanine or tryptophan. Each record gives: J gene, V gene, clone size, CDR3 protein. The listing skips clone size in some rows; elsewhere it reads once, few, many or a size class.

>TRBJ1-1|TRBV18|-
ASSPRTGADANTEAF
>TRBJ2-7|TRBV7-2|-
ASSLVSRGDEQY
>TRBJ2-7|TRBV7-8|-
ASSLVLTSGRLYEQY
>TRBJ2-1|TRBV28|-
ASKRDRVINEQF
>TRBJ1-1|TRBV27|-
ASSYASGEAF
>TRBJ2-3|TRBV6-5|-
ASSYRGPDTQY
>TRBJ2-7|TRBV18|-
ASSPTGGKDEQY
>TRBJ2-7|TRBV5-1|-
ASSLEGFEQY
>TRBJ2-2|TRBV11-2|-
ASSPYRPDTGELF
>TRBJ2-1|TRBV2|-
ASSTFTYNEQF
>TRBJ2-1|TRBV7-9|-
ASSVLGAGEQF
>TRBJ2-1|TRBV19|once
ASSIFGTGMVNEQF